The present entry profiles one T cell receptor (beta chain) with its context. This record belongs to a study of T cells of healthy individuals. TCRdb ran MiXCR on the 5' RACE reads and lists one entry per CDR3 protein. The profile shows fewer than 70,000 distinct CDR3 sequences, about 14% of them singletons. The clonotype comes from a human donor in good health.

The CDR3 loop reads CATSDPHTTGYEQYF. The CDR3 region has the DNA TGTGCCACCAGTGACCCTCATACTACGGGCTACGAGCAGTACTTC. The chain uses TRBV24-1 and TRBJ2-7; D is ambiguous. CDR1 and CDR2 (germline): KGHDR, SFDVKD. The CDR3 has 15 residues. V dropped 4 bases and J dropped 3 bases, with 15 bases sitting between them.